This T cell receptor (beta chain) emerged from a study of blood T cells in healthy people across ages. This CDR3 has 15 amino acids. The V gene's germline CDR1 is DFQATT and CDR2 SNEGSKA (reference sequence). V lost 6 bases, J lost 2 bases, and 8 bases stayed unmatched. This clonotype showed up just a few times. Alongside a J-beta primer mix, a sample-barcoded 5' primer served in a second PCR lasting roughly 7 to 11 cycles. Using its own MiXCR run on the 5' RACE reads, TCRdb lists one record per CDR3 protein. The repertoire includes 600,000 to 800,000 distinct CDR3 sequences, about 21% of them detected once, and 3.5% to 4% sits in the top ten.

The gene calls are TRBV20-1 and TRBJ2-7, with 12 positions matching TRBD2. This receptor was taken from a man between 65 and 85 years old in good health. Sequences were obtained from blood. In DNA, the CDR3 is TGCAGTGCCACCCAACGGACTAGCGGGACCTACGAGCAGTACTTC. This sequence encodes CSATQRTSGTYEQYF.